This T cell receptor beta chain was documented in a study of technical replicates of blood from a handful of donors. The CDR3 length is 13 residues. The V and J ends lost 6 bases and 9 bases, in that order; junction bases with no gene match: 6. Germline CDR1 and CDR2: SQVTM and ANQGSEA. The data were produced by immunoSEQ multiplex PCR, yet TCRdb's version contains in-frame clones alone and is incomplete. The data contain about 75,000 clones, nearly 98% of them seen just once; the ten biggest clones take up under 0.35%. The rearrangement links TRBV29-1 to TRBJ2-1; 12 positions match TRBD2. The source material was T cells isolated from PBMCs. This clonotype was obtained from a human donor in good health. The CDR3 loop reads CSVRLAGVGEQFF. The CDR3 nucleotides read TGCAGCGTGCGACTAGCGGGAGTCGGTGAGCAGTTCTTC.